Listed below are T cell receptor beta chains from one sample, sequenced in a study of T cell repertoires in cytomegalovirus infection. TCRdb itself ran the reads through MiXCR, one entry per CDR3 protein. This sample yields some 400,000 distinct CDR3 sequences, of which around 32% are seen a single time; approximately 14% belongs to the top ten. Specimen: PBMCs. These receptors were taken from a human donor in good health (CMV status not recorded). Some clones in this sample may be carry-over from other donors' samples. The CDR3 runs from the conserved cysteine through the conserved F or W. A D gene is named only where the DNA matches it firmly. Clone size is stated in some rows and not others, as once, few, many or a class when expanded.

CDR3aa | CDR3nt | j_gene | v_gene | abundance | d_gene
CATSDATVVSTDTQYF | TGTGCCACCAGTGATGCGACTGTGGTCAGCACAGATACGCAGTATTTT | TRBJ2-3 | TRBV24-1 | . | .
CASSSSGPPYEQYF | TGCGCCAGCAGCTCATCGGGTCCCCCCTACGAGCAGTACTTC | TRBJ2-7 | TRBV5-1 | . | .
CASSSYRGYYEQYF | TGTGCCAGCAGCTCTTACAGGGGTTACTACGAGCAGTACTTC | TRBJ2-7 | TRBV28 | . | TRBD1
CASSIGTNTEAFF | TGTGCCAGCAGTATCGGGACAAACACTGAAGCTTTCTTT | TRBJ1-1 | TRBV2 | few | .
CASRLMGQTSGKTQYF | TGTGCCAGCAGGCTCATGGGACAAACTTCGGGGAAGACCCAGTACTTC | TRBJ2-5 | TRBV27 | . | .
CASSHPGQGREKLFF | TGTGCCAGCAGCCACCCAGGACAGGGAAGAGAAAAACTGTTTTTT | TRBJ1-4 | TRBV7-8 | many | TRBD1
CASSLGLAGVYNEQFF | TGTGCCAGCTCACTGGGACTAGCGGGGGTCTACAATGAGCAGTTCTTC | TRBJ2-1 | TRBV18 | many | TRBD2
CASSNRNREENYGYTF | TGTGCCAGTAGTAACCGAAACAGGGAGGAGAACTATGGCTACACCTTC | TRBJ1-2 | TRBV19 | few | .
CASSFTGDSYTYEQYF | TGCGCCAGCAGCTTCACCGGGGACAGCTACACCTACGAGCAGTACTTC | TRBJ2-7 | TRBV5-1 | few | TRBD1
CASTWTRGTEAFF | TGTGCCAGCACCTGGACGAGGGGCACTGAAGCTTTCTTT | TRBJ1-1 | TRBV6-5 | . | .
CASSQQRGNTDTQDF | TGTGCCAGCAGCCAACAGCGGGGGAACACAGATACGCAGGATTTT | TRBJ2-3 | TRBV12-3/TRBV12-4 | . | TRBD2
CASSGDLAGPSDTQYF | TGTGCCAGCAGCGGCGATCTAGCGGGGCCGTCAGATACGCAGTATTTT | TRBJ2-3 | TRBV7-6 | . | TRBD2
CASSQPQIRGASYNSPLHF | TGTGCCAGCAGCCAGCCGCAGATCCGGGGGGCCTCCTATAATTCACCCCTCCACTTT | TRBJ1-6 | TRBV7-6 | . | .
CASSLEPGISSPLHF | TGTGCCAGCAGCTTAGAACCGGGTATTTCTTCACCCCTCCACTTT | TRBJ1-6 | TRBV7-2 | few | .
CASSPGTGVPSYGYTF | TGTGCCAGCTCACCAGGGACGGGGGTACCGAGCTATGGCTACACCTTC | TRBJ1-2 | TRBV18 | few | .
CASSSGRRNSVSYEQYF | TGTGCCAGTAGTAGCGGGCGGCGAAATTCGGTGTCCTACGAGCAGTACTTC | TRBJ2-7 | TRBV19 | . | .
CASRHNEQFF | TGTGCCAGCAGGCACAATGAGCAGTTCTTC | TRBJ2-1 | TRBV6-6 | few | .
CASSHGQGGTYQPQHF | TGTGCCAGCAGTCACGGACAAGGGGGGACTTATCAGCCCCAGCATTTT | TRBJ1-5 | TRBV2 | . | .
CASSIDGSSYNEQFF | TGCGCCAGCAGTATTGACGGTAGCTCCTACAATGAGCAGTTCTTC | TRBJ2-1 | TRBV5-1 | . | .
CASSSRLAGTPETQYF | TGTGCCAGCAGTTCTAGACTAGCGGGGACTCCAGAGACCCAGTACTTC | TRBJ2-5 | TRBV6-6 | few | TRBD2
CASSLIIGRYSAMEQYF | TGCGCCAGCAGCCTCATAATCGGACGCTATTCTGCAATGGAGCAGTACTTC | TRBJ2-7 | TRBV4-1 | . | .
CASSFPSTGGSQHF | TGTGCCAGCAGTTTCCCTAGTACAGGAGGATCCCAGCATTTT | TRBJ1-5 | TRBV12-3/TRBV12-4 | . | .
CASSPTVNNEQFF | TGTGCCAGCAGCCCGACAGTGAACAATGAGCAGTTCTTC | TRBJ2-1 | TRBV12-3/TRBV12-4 | few | .
CASSQTGSETQYF | TGTGCCAGCAGCCAGACAGGGAGTGAGACCCAGTACTTC | TRBJ2-5 | TRBV11-2 | few | TRBD1
CASSVPPDPGTDTQYF | TGTGCCAGCAGTGTACCCCCGGATCCCGGCACAGATACGCAGTATTTT | TRBJ2-3 | TRBV6-1 | few | .
CASSYRKGGAFTDTQYF | TGTGCCAGCAGTTACAGAAAGGGGGGGGCCTTCACAGATACGCAGTATTTT | TRBJ2-3 | TRBV6-5 | few | .
CATSDPGQGVYEQYF | TGTGCCACCAGTGATCCAGGACAGGGGGTCTACGAGCAGTACTTC | TRBJ2-7 | TRBV24-1 | . | TRBD1
CASSSRTSGGALAKNIQNF | TGTGCCAGCAGCTCAAGGACTAGCGGGGGGGCGCTAGCCAAAAACATTCAGAACTTC | TRBJ2-4 | TRBV7-9 | . | TRBD2
CASSHSGNEQFF | TGTGCCAGCAGCCACTCGGGAAATGAGCAGTTCTTC | TRBJ2-1 | TRBV7-9 | . | .
CASSQAQGRGETQYF | TGCGCCAGCAGCCAAGCACAGGGGCGGGGAGAGACCCAGTACTTC | TRBJ2-5 | TRBV4-1 | few | .
CSVRNVGWDTEAFF | TGCAGCGTCAGAAATGTGGGCTGGGACACTGAAGCTTTCTTT | TRBJ1-1 | TRBV29-1 | once | .
CSAPRDRGADTQYF | TGCAGTGCTCCCCGGGACAGGGGGGCAGATACGCAGTATTTT | TRBJ2-3 | TRBV20-1 | . | TRBD1
CAWSDPPGGSYEQYF | TGTGCCTGGAGTGACCCCCCCGGGGGCTCCTACGAGCAGTACTTC | TRBJ2-7 | TRBV30 | . | .
CASDRTGASTDTQYF | TGTGCCAGCGACCGGACGGGGGCCTCCACAGATACGCAGTATTTT | TRBJ2-3 | TRBV6-2/TRBV6-3 | . | .
CASSLVPYNSLLHF | TGTGCCAGCAGTTTAGTCCCCTATAATTCACTCCTCCACTTT | TRBJ1-6 | TRBV12-3/TRBV12-4 | . | .
CASSRTGSDTQYF | TGCGCCAGCAGCCGAACAGGGTCAGATACGCAGTATTTT | TRBJ2-3 | TRBV4-1 | few | .
CASSLHQKETQYF | TGTGCCAGCAGCTTGCATCAAAAAGAGACCCAGTACTTC | TRBJ2-5 | TRBV5-6 | many | .